The 23 T cell receptor beta chains below all came from one sample that was sequenced in a study of blood T cell repertoires in COVID-19. The table came from immunoSEQ multiplex PCR; TCRdb's copy has only in-frame clones and leaves some out. This table has a few hundred thousand clones, roughly 84% appearing once. The specimen was peripheral blood. The source is a middle-aged woman who had recovered from COVID-19.

V usage is TRBV4-1 and J usage is TRBJ2-7, with 8 positions matching TRBD1. Germline V CDR1 and CDR2: MGHRA, YSYEKL. The CDR3 has 15 residues. After removal of 1 base from V and 4 bases from J, the junction contained 6 bases not matched to a gene. The CDR3 loop is CASSQGTGTLYEQYF. The CDR3 bases are TGCGCCAGCAGCCAAGGGACAGGGACCCTATACGAGCAGTACTTC.

This clone turned up a few times. The CDR3 sequence: CASSPERDKYEQYF. CDR3 nucleotides: TGTGCCAGCAGCCCCGAGCGGGACAAATACGAGCAGTACTTC. This chain links TRBV13 with TRBJ2-7; TRBD2 is a possible D gene (7 bases). The CDR3 runs to 14 residues. Germline V CDR1 and CDR2: PRHDT, FYEKMQ (reference sequence). Trimming took off 5 bases at V and 4 bases at J, with 15 bases between the two ends.

This rearrangement joins TRBV27 to TRBJ1-1; TRBD1 aligns across 9 bases. The junction had 7 bases not matched to a gene; V was cut back by 5 bases and J by 3 bases. Looked up from germline, CDR1 is MNHEY and CDR2 is SMNVEV (reference sequence). The CDR3 is 15 amino acids. CDR3 in amino acids: CASSLYRGRDTEAFF. CDR3 in DNA: TGTGCCAGCAGTCTCTACAGGGGGCGGGACACTGAAGCTTTCTTT.

The J gene is TRBJ2-7, the V gene TRBV5-1, with D maybe TRBD2 (7 bases). V dropped 2 bases and J dropped 5 bases, with 14 bases sitting between them. Germline lookup yields CDR1 SGHRS and CDR2 YFSETQ. The CDR3 spans 14 residues. CDR3 sequence (DNA): TGCGCCAGCAGCTTTGAGGGGGGGCGTCACGAGCAGTACTTC. It encodes CASSFEGGRHEQYF.

The chain is built from TRBV19 and TRBJ1-5; TRBD1 agrees at 10 bases. V lost 11 bases, J lost 0 bases, and 4 bases stayed unmatched. CDR3 length: 14 amino acids. The germline CDR1 and CDR2 sequences are LNHDA and SQIVND (reference sequence). Written as DNA, the CDR3 is TGTGCCGTGGGACAGGGGAATAGCAATCAGCCCCAGCATTTT. Its protein product is CAVGQGNSNQPQHF.

The chain is built from TRBV27 and TRBJ2-3; 7 nucleotides match TRBD1. This CDR3 contains 14 residues. With 5 bases clipped from V and 3 bases from J, the junction kept 5 bases outside the gene matches. The germline V gene has CDR1 MNHEY and CDR2 SMNVEV (reference sequence). CDR3 sequence: CASSPRGQTDTQYF. CDR3 DNA sequence: TGTGCCAGCAGTCCCCGGGGACAGACAGATACGCAGTATTTT.

This clone was recorded a few times. The same CDR3 arises from other DNA sequences in this sample as well. The chain joins TRBV5-1 to TRBJ2-7; 8 nucleotides match TRBD1. With V trimmed by 4 bases and J by 5 bases, 2 bases remained unmatched. Per germline, CDR1 SGHRS and CDR2 YFSETQ. The CDR3 loop spans 12 amino acids. CDR3 residues: CASSLTGDEQYF. DNA for the CDR3: TGCGCCAGCAGCCTGACAGGGGACGAGCAGTACTTC.

This clone was counted between two and nine times. The chain recombines TRBV2 with TRBJ1-6; unclear D gene. V dropped 6 bases and J dropped 5 bases, with 5 bases sitting between them. Germline values: CDR1 SNHLY, CDR2 FYNNEI. CDR3 length: 12 residues. CDR3 DNA sequence: TGTGCCAGCAGCGCTAATAATTCACCCCTCCACTTT. This translates into CASSANNSPLHF. The whole variable domain, remainder taken from reference TRBV2 and TRBJ1-6, is EPEVTQTPSHQVTQMGQEVILRCVPISNHLYFYWYRQILGQKVEFLVSFYNNEISEKSEIFDDQFSVERPDGSNFTLKIRSTKLEDSAMYFCASSANNSPLHFGNGTRLTVT.

This chain links TRBV19 with TRBJ1-6, with 10 bases that match TRBD1. Unmatched junction bases numbered 11, after V lost 4 bases and J lost 8 bases. Germline-derived CDR1 and CDR2 are LNHDA and SQIVND (reference sequence). This CDR3 has 17 amino acids. The CDR3 nucleotides read TGTGCCAGTAGTAAGGATCCGGGACAGGGGTTTCATTCACCCCTCCACTTT. Its translation is CASSKDPGQGFHSPLHF. Full variable domain (remainder filled in from reference TRBV19 and TRBJ1-6): DGGITQSPKYLFRKEGQNVTLSCEQNLNHDAMYWYRQDPGQGLRLIYYSQIVNDFQKGDIAEGYSVSREKKESFPLTVTSAQKNPTAFYLCASSKDPGQGFHSPLHFGNGTRLTVT.

This clone has only one observation. The V call is TRBV11-3, the J call TRBJ2-5, with 7 bases identical to TRBD2. The CDR3 spans 17 residues. Germline V gene data show CDR1 as SGHNT and CDR2 as YENEEA. The V gene end was trimmed by 1 base and the J gene end by 2 bases; junction bases not matched to a gene: 10. DNA for the CDR3: TGTGCCAGCAGCTTAGGGAGGACCGGGGGGACGCAAGAGACCCAGTACTTC. This gives the protein CASSLGRTGGTQETQYF.

The genes are TRBV6-5 and TRBJ1-3, with D tentatively TRBD1 (6 bases). This CDR3 is 15 amino acids long. The V gene lost 5 bases and the J gene lost 2 bases, with 13 bases spanning the gap. Germline loops: CDR1 MNHEY, CDR2 SVGAGI. CDR3: CASSPEDSTGNTIYF. For the CDR3, the DNA is TGTGCCAGCAGTCCTGAGGACAGTACTGGAAACACCATATATTTT.

The chain combines TRBV3-1 (or the pseudogene TRBV3-2) with TRBJ2-3, with D possibly matching TRBD2 (5 bases). Germline V gene lookup returns CDR1 LGHDT and CDR2 YNNKEL (reference sequence). V lost 1 base and J 6 bases, leaving 8 bases between the germline ends. The CDR3 has 13 residues. In nucleotides, the CDR3 is TGTGCCAGCAGCCAAGGTGGGGAGGATACGCAGTATTTT. Protein sequence: CASSQGGEDTQYF.

The table lists this clone with a few counts. V gene TRBV18 combines with J gene TRBJ1-4; 7 bases map to TRBD1. Germline V CDR1 and CDR2: KGHSH, LQKENI. J was trimmed by 0 bases and V by 6 bases; bases with no gene match: 10. The CDR3 covers 17 residues. The CDR3 region has the DNA TGTGCCAGCTCCGACAGGGCGACCTTTGCAACTAATGAAAAACTGTTTTTT. It specifies CASSDRATFATNEKLFF.

This CDR3 is CASNTHRQTEAFF. The CDR3 DNA is TGCGCCAGCAACACGCACCGACAGACTGAAGCTTTCTTT. J is TRBJ1-1 and V is TRBV10-2; D is possibly TRBD1 (5 bases). The V and J ends lost 7 bases and 5 bases respectively, with 14 bases between them. This CDR3 is 13 amino acids long. Germline lookup yields CDR1 WSHSY and CDR2 SAAADI.

The chain employs TRBV4-1 and TRBJ2-5; TRBD1 matches 7 bases. This CDR3 contains 15 residues. V shed 5 bases and J 5 bases; nucleotides not matched to a gene: 11. From germline, CDR1 is MGHRA and CDR2 YSYEKL. CDR3 in amino acids: CASSANTGAGETQYF. DNA of the CDR3: TGCGCCAGCAGCGCCAATACAGGGGCAGGGGAGACCCAGTACTTC.

The genes are TRBV24-1 and TRBJ1-5; D remains unclear. The CDR3 loop spans 17 amino acids. V was pared by 3 bases and J by 0 bases, with 14 bases between. Per the germline V gene, CDR1 is KGHDR and CDR2 is SFDVKD. Here the CDR3 DNA reads TGTGCCACCAGTGATCCGAGGGAGGGCCATAGCAATCAGCCCCAGCATTTT. Translated: CATSDPREGHSNQPQHF.

This chain joins TRBV27 and TRBJ2-1; D is unclear. This CDR3 contains 12 residues. Germline V gives CDR1 MNHEY, CDR2 SMNVEV (reference sequence). Trimming took 2 bases from V and 10 from J, leaving 9 bases between them. Written as DNA, the CDR3 is TGTGCCAGCAGTTTACTCGGTCGGGAGCAGTTCTTC. This encodes CASSLLGREQFF.

The V gene is TRBV20-1, the J gene TRBJ2-1; no reliable D call. The CDR3 is made up of 13 amino acids. Trimming cost V 3 bases and J 0 bases, with 6 bases left between them. Per the germline V gene, CDR1 is DFQATT and CDR2 is SNEGSKA (reference sequence). CDR3 DNA sequence: TGCAGTGCTAGTATGAGCTCCTACAATGAGCAGTTCTTC. It specifies CSASMSSYNEQFF.

The V and J genes are TRBV2 and TRBJ2-1; TRBD2 aligns across 9 bases. This CDR3 region has 15 residues. CDR1 and CDR2 from the germline V gene are SNHLY and FYNNEI. V was pared by 5 bases and J by 2 bases, with 4 bases of the junction left unmatched. The CDR3 region is CASSWTSAAYNEQFF. The CDR3 DNA reads TGTGCCAGCAGTTGGACTAGCGCAGCCTACAATGAGCAGTTCTTC.

This clone was detected only a few times. Other DNA sequences in the same sample also yield this CDR3. The genes are TRBV30 and TRBJ1-5; TRBD1 matches 7 bases. Germline lookup yields CDR1 GTSNPN and CDR2 SVGIG (reference sequence). The trim removed 1 base at V and 6 bases at J, leaving 3 bases unmatched. This CDR3 contains 13 residues. The CDR3 nucleotides are TGTGCCTGGAGTGGACAGGGAGGTCAGCCCCAGCATTTT. Protein product: CAWSGQGGQPQHF.

The J gene is TRBJ1-3, the V gene TRBV19; D perhaps matches TRBD1 (5 bases). Germline assignment: CDR1 LNHDA and CDR2 SQIVND (reference sequence). CDR3 length equals 14 residues. V lost 10 bases and J 0 bases, leaving 13 bases between the germline ends. The CDR3: CATSRTSSGNTIYF. CDR3 bases: TGTGCCACCTCCCGGACATCCTCTGGAAACACCATATATTTT.

This chain links TRBV28 with TRBJ1-6; a weak D match, TRBD1 (6 bases). The V end lost 6 bases, the J end lost 0 bases, and 15 bases lay between the germline ends. The CDR3 loop spans 17 amino acids. The germline gives CDR1 MDHEN, CDR2 SYDVKM. The CDR3 here is CASRTGHQSSYNSPLHF. The CDR3, as DNA: TGTGCCAGCAGGACGGGACATCAGAGCTCCTATAATTCACCCCTCCACTTT.

With respect to this clone: Its ends do not fully match the called genes, so a read error is possible. V and J are TRBV5-6 and TRBJ2-3, with 11 bases aligning to TRBD1. The V gene's germline CDR1 is SGHDT and CDR2 YYEEEE. The CDR3 consists of 14 residues. The DNA of the CDR3 is TGTGCCAGCAGTTTGGACAGGGGGCTTTATACGCAGTATTTT. Residues: CASSLDRGLYTQYF. Variable domain in full (rest from reference TRBV5-6 and TRBJ2-3): DAGVTQSPTHLIKTRGQQVTLRCSPKSGHDTVSWYQQALGQGPQFIFQYYEEEERQRGNFPDRFSGHQFPNYSSELNVNALLLGDSALYLCASSLDRGLYTQYFGPGTRLTVL.